The source of this T cell receptor (beta chain) is a study of CD8 T cells in ankylosing spondylitis. TCRdb independently ran MiXCR on the 5' RACE reads; one entry per CDR3 protein. Of 250,000 or so distinct CDR3 sequences listed, roughly a quarter are singletons. This clonotype has a count of ten or more. CDR3 length: 14 residues. The germline V and J ends were trimmed by 0 bases and 5 bases, with 10 bases remaining between them. The TCR was taken from a male donor with ankylosing spondylitis or in good health (not recorded which). The source material was blood, either unsorted or a sorted T cell fraction (not recorded which). The chain has TRBV12-3 or TRBV12-4 and TRBJ2-5, with D possibly called TRBD1 or TRBD2 (5 bases each). CDR3 nucleotide sequence: TGTGCCAGCAGTTTAGCCCCTGAGGGGGAGACCCAGTACTTC. Translating gives CASSLAPEGETQYF.